This T cell receptor (beta chain) was retrieved from a study of graft-versus-host responses after intestinal transplantation. Trimming removed 6 bases at V and 5 bases at J, with 7 bases between. Germline CDR1 reads SNHLY; CDR2 reads FYNNEI. The length of the CDR3 is 11 residues. Assay used: immunoSEQ multiplex PCR; TCRdb lists only in-frame clones, some missing. The table has tens of thousands of clones, 80% to 90% seen once; the top ten hold roughly 1.7%. The sequences come from PBMCs, collected 26 days after transplant. The source is a human patient who received an intestinal transplant, so some T cells may come from the graft donor. This chain links TRBV2 with TRBJ2-5; D is unresolved. The chain's CDR3 is CASRLVETQYF. As DNA, the CDR3 is TGTGCCAGCAGGCTAGTTGAGACCCAGTACTTC.